The 24 T cell receptor beta chains in this list originate from one sample, sequenced in a study of CXCR3-negative and CXCR3-positive naive CD8 T cells. Via 5' RACE with UMI labels, TRB cDNA libraries were prepared. TCRdb processed the 5' RACE reads again and assigns one entry to each CDR3 protein, with no DNA. The repertoire table contains over 6,500 distinct CDR3 sequences. Sample: naive CXCR3- CD8+ T cells from blood. Indicated subset: CD45RO-CCR7+CD27+CD95- naive CD8+ T cells lacking CXCR3 (TNR3-). These receptors were taken from a human donor in good health. Some clones in this sample may be carry-over from other donors' samples.

The chain uses TRBV12-3 or TRBV12-4 and TRBJ2-3; the TCRdb D gene call, TRBD2, has no DNA to confirm it. This CDR3 has 15 amino acids. The CDR3 spells CASSAIAGATDTQYF.

The chain uses TRBV29-1 and TRBJ2-2; the D call of TRBD2 rests on TCRdb alone, since no DNA is present to check it. Germline CDR1 and CDR2: SQVTM and ANQGSEA. The CDR3 consists of 14 residues. The CDR3 is CSVRWTGNTGELFF.

The chain uses TRBV29-1 and TRBJ1-1; as DNA is missing, the TRBD1 call by TCRdb cannot be tested. The CDR3 covers 13 residues. Germline assignment: CDR1 SQVTM and CDR2 ANQGSEA. The CDR3 protein is CSVERQGNTEAFF.

In terms of frequency, this clonotype is medium-sized. The V gene is TRBV6-4, the J gene TRBJ1-6; TCRdb returns TRBD1, unconfirmable since there is no DNA. The CDR3 has 12 amino acids. Germline V gene lookup returns CDR1 MRHNA and CDR2 SNTAGT. This chain's CDR3 is CASSENRGHLHF.

This sequence joins TRBV5-1 and TRBJ2-7; without DNA, the TCRdb call of TRBD1 cannot be checked. Germline V gene data show CDR1 as SGHRS and CDR2 as YFSETQ. The CDR3 spans 16 residues. This chain's CDR3 is CASSLLPGTGGYEQYF.

Measured by frequency, this clonotype is medium-sized. This chain links TRBV25-1 with TRBJ2-1; absent DNA, TCRdb's TRBD1 call cannot be checked. Germline CDR1 MGHDK, CDR2 SYGVNS. CDR3 size: 13 residues. Here the CDR3 reads CASVPRGVNEQFF.

This clonotype is deemed medium-sized by its frequency. The CDR3 sequence is CASSQTTEGRGETQYF. The chain is built from TRBV3-1 and TRBJ2-5; no DNA is available, so the TRBD2 call from TCRdb remains unchecked. This CDR3 has 16 residues. Germline V gene data show CDR1 as LGHDT and CDR2 as YNNKEL (reference sequence).

This chain uses TRBV5-4 with TRBJ2-3; TCRdb names TRBD2, which stays unverified in the absence of DNA. Looked up from germline, CDR1 is SGHNT and CDR2 is YYREEE (reference sequence). The CDR3 runs 16 residues. The CDR3 loop is CASSSGTPTSTDTEYF.

By frequency, this clonotype registers medium-sized (0.01 to 0.1%). This rearrangement joins TRBV25-1 to TRBJ2-7; TCRdb returns TRBD1, unconfirmable since there is no DNA. The CDR3 has 12 residues. Germline V CDR1 and CDR2: MGHDK, SYGVNS. CDR3 region: CASSDGGYEQYF.

V gene TRBV29-1 combines with J gene TRBJ2-3. The CDR3 spans 11 residues. The germline V gene has CDR1 SQVTM and CDR2 ANQGSEA. The CDR3 loop is CSVDYTDTQYF.

The chain employs TRBV20-1 and TRBJ2-7; the TCRdb call, TRBD2, lacks DNA for checking. Germline V CDR1 and CDR2: DFQATT, SNEGSKA (reference sequence). The CDR3 sequence is 15 residues long. CDR3 protein: CSATQTSGDLYEQYF.

This clonotype is identified as medium-sized from frequency. CDR3 region: CASRGGLIAEQFF. The chain links TRBV2 to TRBJ2-1; with no DNA, the TCRdb D assignment of TRBD2 cannot be verified. The CDR3 totals 13 residues. In germline, CDR1 is SNHLY, CDR2 FYNNEI.

The rearrangement links TRBV29-1 to TRBJ2-2; the TCRdb D gene call, TRBD1, has no DNA to confirm it. Germline values: CDR1 SQVTM, CDR2 ANQGSEA. The CDR3 has 12 amino acids. CDR3 sequence: CSVEGGAGELFF.

Judged by frequency, this clonotype is medium-sized. The rearrangement uses TRBV6-5 and TRBJ1-2; TCRdb picks TRBD1, but there is no DNA to check that call. Germline V gene data show CDR1 as MNHEY and CDR2 as SVGAGI. This CDR3 has 17 amino acids. This CDR3 is CASSYLFPSQGKDGYTF.

By frequency, this clonotype is medium-sized. V gene TRBV29-1 combines with J gene TRBJ1-3; TCRdb reports TRBD1, a call that lacks DNA to check it against. Germline loops: CDR1 SQVTM, CDR2 ANQGSEA. The CDR3 contains 14 residues. The CDR3 protein is CSVEGQFSGNTIYF.

The CDR3 spells CSVGTENTDTQYF. The chain recombines TRBV29-1 with TRBJ2-3; TCRdb selects TRBD1, and the lack of DNA leaves this call unchecked. Germline assignment: CDR1 SQVTM and CDR2 ANQGSEA. CDR3 length: 13 residues.

The CDR3 sequence is CASSLEVRGETQYF. V and J are TRBV5-6 and TRBJ2-5; TCRdb's D call of TRBD1 is untestable without DNA. Germline CDR1 is SGHDT and CDR2 is YYEEEE. CDR3 length: 14 residues.

This chain connects TRBV19 to TRBJ1-1. The CDR3 sequence is 13 residues long. Germline values: CDR1 LNHDA, CDR2 SQIVND (reference sequence). This CDR3 is CASSIWAATEAFF.

The chain carries TRBV29-1 and TRBJ2-1; the D call from TCRdb, TRBD1, cannot be confirmed without DNA. Germline V lookup: CDR1 SQVTM, CDR2 ANQGSEA. The CDR3 runs 14 residues. The CDR3 spells CSVEGPGSDNEQFF.

Its frequency marks this clonotype as medium-sized (0.01 to 0.1%). The chain uses TRBV5-1 and TRBJ2-7; TCRdb returns TRBD1, unconfirmable since there is no DNA. The CDR3 is 13 amino acids. Germline CDR1 reads SGHRS; CDR2 reads YFSETQ. CDR3 sequence: CASSSGQGAEQYF.

This chain's CDR3 is CATMAGGISYEQYF. The chain carries TRBV15 and TRBJ2-7; the D call from TCRdb, TRBD2, cannot be confirmed without DNA. The germline V gene encodes CDR1 LNHNV and CDR2 YYDKDF (reference sequence). The length of the CDR3 is 14 residues.

This clonotype is labeled medium-sized (0.01 to 0.1%) based on frequency. This rearrangement joins TRBV29-1 to TRBJ2-1; with no DNA, the TCRdb D assignment of TRBD1 cannot be verified. There are 14 residues in the CDR3. CDR1 and CDR2 (germline): SQVTM, ANQGSEA. CDR3 residues: CSVEAGASYNEQFF.

The chain joins TRBV20-1 to TRBJ2-3; TCRdb indicates TRBD1, and absent DNA this call remains unverified. The V gene's germline CDR1 is DFQATT and CDR2 SNEGSKA (reference sequence). This CDR3 is built from 17 residues. The CDR3 region is CSARDSRDRASTDTQYF.

This clonotype shows up as medium-sized (0.01 to 0.1%) by frequency. The chain is built from TRBV29-1 and TRBJ2-2; TCRdb lists TRBD1, though no DNA is available to test this call. The CDR3 is 14 residues long. Germline lookup yields CDR1 SQVTM and CDR2 ANQGSEA. CDR3 in amino acids: CSVEAGTNTGELFF.